The subject of this entry is one TCR beta chain. Its antigen is undetermined. The sample is drawn from a study of shared clonotypes between healthy human individuals. General study findings and limits: Non-shared clonotypes had lower generation probabilities than clonotypes shared by all four sorted-subset donors.

Generated by immunoSEQ multiplex PCR, the TCRdb table keeps only in-frame clones and is missing some. The top ten hold more than 0.1% of the sample, which has roughly 2 million clones, 95% seen once. V shed 5 bases and J shed 8 bases, with 9 bases lying between them. The CDR3 is made up of 12 amino acids. CDR1 and CDR2 from the germline V gene are MNHEY and SVGAGI. Specimen: naive CD4+ T cells sorted from blood. Stated subset: CD45RA+ positively selected. The sequence was obtained from a man between 18 and 29 years old in good health. The genes are TRBV6-5 and TRBJ2-2; D remains ambiguous. CDR3 DNA: TGTGCCAGCAGTACCCAACGAGGGGAGCTGTTTTTT. Its protein product is CASSTQRGELFF.